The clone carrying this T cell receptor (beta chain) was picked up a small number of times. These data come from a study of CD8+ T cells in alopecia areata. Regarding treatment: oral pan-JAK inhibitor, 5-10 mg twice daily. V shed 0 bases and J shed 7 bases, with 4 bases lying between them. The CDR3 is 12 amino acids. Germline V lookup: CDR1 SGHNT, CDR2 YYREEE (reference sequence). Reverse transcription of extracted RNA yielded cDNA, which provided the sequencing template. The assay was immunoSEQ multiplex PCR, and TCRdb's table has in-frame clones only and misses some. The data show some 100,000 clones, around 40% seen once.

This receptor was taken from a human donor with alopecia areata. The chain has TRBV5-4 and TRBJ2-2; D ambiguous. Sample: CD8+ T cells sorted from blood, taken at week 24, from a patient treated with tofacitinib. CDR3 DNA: TGTGCCAGCAGCTTGGGGCGCGGGGAGCTGTTTTTT. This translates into CASSLGRGELFF.